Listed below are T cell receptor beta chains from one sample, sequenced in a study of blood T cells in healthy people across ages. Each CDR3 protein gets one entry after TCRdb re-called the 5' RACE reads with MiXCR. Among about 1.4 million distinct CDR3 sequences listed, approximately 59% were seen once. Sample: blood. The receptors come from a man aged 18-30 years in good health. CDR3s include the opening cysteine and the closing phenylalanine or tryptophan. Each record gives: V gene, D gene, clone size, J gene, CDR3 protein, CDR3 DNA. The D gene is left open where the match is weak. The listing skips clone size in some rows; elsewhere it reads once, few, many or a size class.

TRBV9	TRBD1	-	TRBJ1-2	CASSVDRTGAGYTF	TGTGCCAGCAGCGTAGACCGGACAGGGGCCGGCTACACCTTC
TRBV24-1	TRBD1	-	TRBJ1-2	CATSDPSRTGRQGYTF	TGTGCCACCAGTGATCCATCCCGGACAGGGAGGCAGGGCTACACCTTC
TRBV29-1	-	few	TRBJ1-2	CSVEQEGYGYTF	TGCAGCGTTGAGCAGGAGGGCTATGGCTACACCTTC
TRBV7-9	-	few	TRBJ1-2	CASSLRPDYGYTF	TGTGCCAGCAGCTTAAGACCGGACTATGGCTACACCTTC
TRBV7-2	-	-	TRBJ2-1	CASSLGLTGNNEQFF	TGTGCCAGCAGCTTGGGCCTAACAGGAAACAATGAGCAGTTCTTC
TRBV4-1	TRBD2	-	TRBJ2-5	CASSRDGLAGKETQYF	TGCGCCAGCAGCCGGGATGGACTAGCGGGAAAAGAGACCCAGTACTTC
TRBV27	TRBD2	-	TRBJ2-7	CASIPNPGGGDEQYF	TGTGCCAGCATCCCAAATCCCGGGGGGGGAGACGAGCAGTACTTC
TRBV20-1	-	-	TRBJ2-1	CSARSATRGPEQFF	TGCAGTGCTAGATCAGCGACCCGGGGGCCTGAGCAGTTCTTC
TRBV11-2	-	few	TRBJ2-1	CASSLRINEQFF	TGTGCCAGCAGCTTAAGGATCAATGAGCAGTTCTTC
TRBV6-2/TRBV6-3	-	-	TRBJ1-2	CASSNLPDGYTF	TGTGCCAGCAGTAACCTACCCGATGGCTACACCTTC
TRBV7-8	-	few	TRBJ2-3	CASSLGTGFSTDTQYF	TGTGCCAGCAGCTTAGGCACGGGGTTTAGCACAGATACGCAGTATTTT
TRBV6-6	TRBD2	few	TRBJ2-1	CASSYAGDEQFF	TGTGCCAGCAGTTACGCGGGGGATGAGCAGTTCTTC
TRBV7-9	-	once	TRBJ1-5	CASSFSTGTQPQHF	TGTGCCAGCAGCTTCTCGACAGGCACACAGCCCCAGCATTTT
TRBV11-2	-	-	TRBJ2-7	CASRLKTDSYEQYF	TGTGCCAGCAGACTAAAGACAGACTCCTACGAGCAGTACTTC
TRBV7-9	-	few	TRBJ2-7	CASSYRGGDTTSYEQYF	TGTGCCAGCAGCTACAGAGGAGGGGATACGACCTCCTACGAGCAGTACTTC
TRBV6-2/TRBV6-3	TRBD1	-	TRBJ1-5	CASTEGTAGGFQPQHF	TGTGCCAGCACCGAAGGAACCGCAGGGGGCTTTCAGCCCCAGCATTTT
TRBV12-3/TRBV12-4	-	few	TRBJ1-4	CASSLRTVATNEKLFF	TGTGCCAGCAGTTTACGGACAGTTGCAACTAATGAAAAACTGTTTTTT
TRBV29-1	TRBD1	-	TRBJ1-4	CSVVLGGQEKLFF	TGCAGCGTTGTTCTAGGGGGCCAGGAAAAACTGTTTTTT
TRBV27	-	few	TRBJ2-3	CASSFTLPQGANTQYF	TGTGCCAGCAGTTTCACTCTCCCTCAGGGTGCGAATACGCAGTATTTT
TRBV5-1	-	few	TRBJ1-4	CASSIDTTNEKLFF	TGCGCCAGCAGCATCGATACAACTAATGAAAAACTGTTTTTT
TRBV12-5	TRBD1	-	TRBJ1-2	CASGSTGTGGNGYTF	TGTGCTAGTGGTTCAACCGGGACAGGGGGCAATGGCTACACCTTC
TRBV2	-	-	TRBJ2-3	CASNPGLFTDTQYF	TGTGCCAGCAACCCAGGGCTATTCACAGATACGCAGTATTTT
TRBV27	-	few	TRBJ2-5	CASMSLMGMGETQYF	TGTGCCAGCATGAGCCTTATGGGGATGGGAGAGACCCAGTACTTC
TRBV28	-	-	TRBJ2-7	CASSASGHSRSFTYEQYF	TGTGCCAGCAGTGCGTCGGGACACAGCCGCTCATTCACCTACGAGCAGTACTTC
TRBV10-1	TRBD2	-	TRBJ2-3	CASSSEMGGGDTQYF	TGCGCCAGCAGCTCAGAGATGGGGGGGGGAGATACGCAGTATTTT
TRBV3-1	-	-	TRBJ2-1	CASSQVTLATDEQFF	TGTGCCAGCAGCCAAGTTACATTAGCTACAGATGAGCAGTTCTTC
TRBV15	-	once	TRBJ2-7	CAVGGGPHEQYF	TGTGCTGTTGGGGGGGGGCCTCACGAGCAGTACTTC
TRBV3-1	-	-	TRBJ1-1	CASSQESLIRSEAFF	TGTGCCAGCAGTCAAGAGAGTTTGATTCGCAGTGAAGCTTTCTTT
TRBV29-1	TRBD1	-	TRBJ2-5	CSVTGTGSETQYF	TGCAGCGTGACCGGGACAGGGAGCGAGACCCAGTACTTC
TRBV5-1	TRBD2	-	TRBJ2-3	CASSFTSGSSADTQYF	TGCGCCAGCAGCTTCACTAGCGGGAGTAGTGCAGATACGCAGTATTTT
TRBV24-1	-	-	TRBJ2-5	CATSDHQGPQETQYF	TGTGCCACCAGTGATCACCAGGGGCCCCAGGAGACCCAGTACTTC
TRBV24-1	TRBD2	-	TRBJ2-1	CATSDLEVGTSGRGEQFF	TGTGCCACCAGTGATTTGGAGGTCGGGACTAGCGGGAGGGGTGAGCAGTTCTTC
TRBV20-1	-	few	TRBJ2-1	CSAFGLLSSYNEQFF	TGCAGTGCCTTCGGACTTCTCAGCTCCTACAATGAGCAGTTCTTC
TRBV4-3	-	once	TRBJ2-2	CASSQDALASGELFF	TGCGCCAGCAGCCAAGATGCTCTAGCGTCCGGGGAGCTGTTTTTT
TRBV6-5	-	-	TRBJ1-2	CASSYSRGNGYTF	TGTGCCAGCAGTTACTCGCGGGGCAATGGCTACACCTTC
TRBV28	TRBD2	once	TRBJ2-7	CASSLILAVSYEQYF	TGTGCCAGCAGTCTAATACTAGCGGTGTCCTACGAGCAGTACTTC
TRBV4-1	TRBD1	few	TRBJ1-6	CASSRTGIDSPLHF	TGCGCCAGCAGCCGGACAGGGATCGATTCACCCCTCCACTTT
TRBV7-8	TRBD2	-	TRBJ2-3	CASSSISGRVISTTDTQYF	TGTGCCAGCAGCTCCATTAGCGGGAGGGTTATCTCGACCACAGATACGCAGTATTTT
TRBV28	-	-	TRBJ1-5	CASSRRFPSNQPQHF	TGTGCCAGCAGCCGCAGGTTTCCTAGCAATCAGCCCCAGCATTTT
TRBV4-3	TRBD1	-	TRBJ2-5	CASSTRQGQETQYF	TGCGCCAGCAGCACCCGACAGGGTCAAGAGACCCAGTACTTC
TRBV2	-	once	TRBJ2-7	CASSEFPGYEQYF	TGTGCCAGCAGTGAATTTCCTGGGTACGAGCAGTACTTC
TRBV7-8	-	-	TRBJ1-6	CASSLVAGDLGSPLHF	TGTGCCAGCAGCTTAGTGGCAGGGGATTTGGGTTCACCCCTCCACTTT
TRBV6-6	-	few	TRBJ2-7	CASSLRNYEQYF	TGTGCCAGCAGTTTGAGGAACTACGAGCAGTACTTC
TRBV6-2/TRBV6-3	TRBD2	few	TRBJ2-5	CASRASGYQETQYF	TGTGCCAGCAGAGCTAGCGGGTACCAAGAGACCCAGTACTTC
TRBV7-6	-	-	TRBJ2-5	CASSLMRNQETQYF	TGTGCCAGCAGCTTAATGAGGAACCAAGAGACCCAGTACTTC
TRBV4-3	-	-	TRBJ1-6	CASSQDVGGAVRSPLHF	TGCGCCAGCAGCCAAGATGTTGGGGGGGCAGTGAGATCACCCCTCCACTTT